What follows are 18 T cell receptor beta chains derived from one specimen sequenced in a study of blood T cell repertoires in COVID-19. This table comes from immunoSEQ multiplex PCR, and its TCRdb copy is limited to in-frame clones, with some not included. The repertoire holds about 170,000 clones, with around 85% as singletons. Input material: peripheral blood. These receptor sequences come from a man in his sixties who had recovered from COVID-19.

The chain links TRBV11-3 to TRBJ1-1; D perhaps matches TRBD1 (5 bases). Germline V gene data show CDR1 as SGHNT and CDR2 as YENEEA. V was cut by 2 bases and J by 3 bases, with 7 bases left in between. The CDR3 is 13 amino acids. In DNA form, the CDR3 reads TGTGCCAGCAGCTTAACGGGGGACACTGAAGCTTTCTTT. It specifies CASSLTGDTEAFF.

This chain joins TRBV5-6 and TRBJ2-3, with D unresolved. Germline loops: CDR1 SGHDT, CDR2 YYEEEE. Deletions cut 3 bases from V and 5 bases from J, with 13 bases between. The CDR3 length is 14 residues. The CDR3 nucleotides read TGTGCCAGCAGCTCCCTTCGTCAGTTAGATACGCAGTATTTT. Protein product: CASSSLRQLDTQYF.

CDR3 residues: CASSARQGAEGANVLTF. In nucleotides, the CDR3 is TGTGCCAGCAGCGCCCGACAGGGGGCGGAAGGGGCCAACGTCCTGACTTTC. The V and J genes are TRBV7-3 and TRBJ2-6; 10 nucleotides line up with TRBD1. Trimming took 5 bases from V and 4 from J; bases not matched to a gene: 8. Germline V gene data show CDR1 as SGHTA and CDR2 as FQGTGA. This CDR3 has 17 amino acids.

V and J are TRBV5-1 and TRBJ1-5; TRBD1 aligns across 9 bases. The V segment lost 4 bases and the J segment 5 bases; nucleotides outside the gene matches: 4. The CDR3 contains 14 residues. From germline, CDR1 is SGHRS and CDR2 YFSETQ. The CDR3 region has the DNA TGCGCCAGCAGCCTGACAGGGGGTCATCAGCCCCAGCATTTT. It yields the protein CASSLTGGHQPQHF. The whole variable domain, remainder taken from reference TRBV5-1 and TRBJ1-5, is KAGVTQTPRYLIKTRGQQVTLSCSPISGHRSVSWYQQTPGQGLQFLFEYFSETQRNKGNFPGRFSGRQFSNSRSEMNVSTLELGDSALYLCASSLTGGHQPQHFGDGTRLSIL.

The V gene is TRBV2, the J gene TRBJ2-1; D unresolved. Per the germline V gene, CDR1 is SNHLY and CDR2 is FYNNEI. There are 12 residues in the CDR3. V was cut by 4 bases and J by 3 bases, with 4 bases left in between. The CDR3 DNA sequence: TGTGCCAGCAGTGTGAGCTACAATGAGCAGTTCTTC. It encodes CASSVSYNEQFF.

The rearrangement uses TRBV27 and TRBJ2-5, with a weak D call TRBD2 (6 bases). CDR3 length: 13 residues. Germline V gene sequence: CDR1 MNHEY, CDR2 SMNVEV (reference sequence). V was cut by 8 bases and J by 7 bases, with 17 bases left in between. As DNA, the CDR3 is TGTGCCAGCCGGCCCGGAGGGCGGGGGACCCAGTACTTC. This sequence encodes CASRPGGRGTQYF.

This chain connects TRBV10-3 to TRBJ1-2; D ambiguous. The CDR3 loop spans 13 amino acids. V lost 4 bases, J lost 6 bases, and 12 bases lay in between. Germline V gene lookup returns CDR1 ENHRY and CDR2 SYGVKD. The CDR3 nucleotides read TGTGCCATCAGTGCGAACCCCGGGGATGGCTACACCTTC. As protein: CAISANPGDGYTF.

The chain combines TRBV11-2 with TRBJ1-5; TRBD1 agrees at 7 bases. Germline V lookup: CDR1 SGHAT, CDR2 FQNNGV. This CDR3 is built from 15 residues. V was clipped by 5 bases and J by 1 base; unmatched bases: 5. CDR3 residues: CASSDDRESNQPQHF. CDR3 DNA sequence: TGTGCCAGCAGCGACGACAGGGAAAGCAATCAGCCCCAGCATTTT.

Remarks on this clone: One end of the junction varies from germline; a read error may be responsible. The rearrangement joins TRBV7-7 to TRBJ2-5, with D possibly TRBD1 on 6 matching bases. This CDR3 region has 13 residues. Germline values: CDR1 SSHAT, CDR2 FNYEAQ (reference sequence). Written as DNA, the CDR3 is TGTGCTAGCAGCGCCACAGGGTTAGAGACCCAGTACTTC. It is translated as CASSATGLETQYF. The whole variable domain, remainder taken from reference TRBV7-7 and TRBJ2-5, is GAGVSQSPRYKVTKRGQDVTLRCDPISSHATLYWYQQALGQGPEFLTYFNYEAQPDKSGLPSDRFSAERPEGSISTLTIQRTEQRDSAMYRCASSATGLETQYFGPGTRLLVL.

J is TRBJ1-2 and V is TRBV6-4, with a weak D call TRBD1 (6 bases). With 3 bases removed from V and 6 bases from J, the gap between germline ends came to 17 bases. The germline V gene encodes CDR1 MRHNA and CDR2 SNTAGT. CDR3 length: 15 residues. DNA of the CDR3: TGTGCCAGCAGTGATGGCGAACAAGGGGGAAATGGCTACACCTTC. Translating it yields CASSDGEQGGNGYTF.

The CDR3 region is CASSPLQDRENEKLFF. CDR3 DNA sequence: TGTGCCAGCTCACCCCTCCAGGACAGGGAGAATGAAAAACTGTTTTTT. The chain recombines TRBV18 with TRBJ1-4; TRBD1 agrees at 8 bases. Germline V gene lookup returns CDR1 KGHSH and CDR2 LQKENI. Trimming at V came to 3 bases and at J to 5 bases, leaving 8 bases not matched to a gene. The CDR3 has 16 residues.

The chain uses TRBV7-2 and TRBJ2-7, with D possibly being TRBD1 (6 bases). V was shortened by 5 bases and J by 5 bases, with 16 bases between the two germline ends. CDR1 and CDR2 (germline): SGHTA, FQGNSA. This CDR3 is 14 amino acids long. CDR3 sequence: CASSQGWGRHEQYF. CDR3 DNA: TGTGCCAGCAGCCAGGGGTGGGGCCGCCACGAGCAGTACTTC.

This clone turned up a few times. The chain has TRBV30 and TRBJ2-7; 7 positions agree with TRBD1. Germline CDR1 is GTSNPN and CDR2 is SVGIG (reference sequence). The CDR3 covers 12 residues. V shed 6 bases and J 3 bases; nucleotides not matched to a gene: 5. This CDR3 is CACVPGGYEQYF. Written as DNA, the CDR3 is TGTGCCTGTGTACCAGGGGGCTACGAGCAGTACTTC.

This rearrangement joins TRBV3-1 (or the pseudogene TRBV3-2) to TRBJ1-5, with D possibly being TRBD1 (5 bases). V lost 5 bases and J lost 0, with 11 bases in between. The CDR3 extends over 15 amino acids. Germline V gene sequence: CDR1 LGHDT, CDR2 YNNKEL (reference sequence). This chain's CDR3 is CASSSSGGSNQPQHF. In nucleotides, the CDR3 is TGTGCCAGCAGCTCTTCGGGGGGTAGCAATCAGCCCCAGCATTTT.

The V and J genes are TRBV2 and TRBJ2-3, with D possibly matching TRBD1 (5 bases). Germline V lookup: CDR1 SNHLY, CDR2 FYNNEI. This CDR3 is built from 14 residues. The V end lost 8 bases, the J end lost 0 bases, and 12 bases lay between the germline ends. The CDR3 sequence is CASVIDRSTDTQYF. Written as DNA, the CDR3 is TGTGCCAGCGTGATAGACAGAAGCACAGATACGCAGTATTTT.

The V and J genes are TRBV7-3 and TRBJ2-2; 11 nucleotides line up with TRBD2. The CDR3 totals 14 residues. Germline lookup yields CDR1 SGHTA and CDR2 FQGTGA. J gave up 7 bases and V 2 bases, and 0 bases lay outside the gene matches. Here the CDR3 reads CASSLGTSGGELFF. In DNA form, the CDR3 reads TGTGCCAGCAGCTTAGGGACTAGCGGCGGGGAGCTGTTTTTT.

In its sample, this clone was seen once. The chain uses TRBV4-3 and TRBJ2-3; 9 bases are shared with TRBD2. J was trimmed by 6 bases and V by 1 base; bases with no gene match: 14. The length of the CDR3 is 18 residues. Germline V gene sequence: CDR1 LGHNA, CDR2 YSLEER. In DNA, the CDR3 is TGCGCCAGCAGCCAAGTGGGGGGGCTAGCGGGACCCCAGGATACGCAGTATTTT. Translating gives CASSQVGGLAGPQDTQYF.

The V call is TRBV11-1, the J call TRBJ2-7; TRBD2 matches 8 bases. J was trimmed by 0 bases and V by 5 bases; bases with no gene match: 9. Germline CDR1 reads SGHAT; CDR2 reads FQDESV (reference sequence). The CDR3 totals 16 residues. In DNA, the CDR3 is TGTGCCAGCAGCCCGTTACTAGCGGCGAGCTCCTACGAGCAGTACTTC. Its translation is CASSPLLAASSYEQYF. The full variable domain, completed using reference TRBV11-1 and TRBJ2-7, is EAEVAQSPRYKITEKSQAVAFWCDPISGHATLYWYRQILGQGPELLVQFQDESVVDDSQLPKDRFSAERLKGVDSTLKIQPAELGDSAMYLCASSPLLAASSYEQYFGPGTRLTVT.